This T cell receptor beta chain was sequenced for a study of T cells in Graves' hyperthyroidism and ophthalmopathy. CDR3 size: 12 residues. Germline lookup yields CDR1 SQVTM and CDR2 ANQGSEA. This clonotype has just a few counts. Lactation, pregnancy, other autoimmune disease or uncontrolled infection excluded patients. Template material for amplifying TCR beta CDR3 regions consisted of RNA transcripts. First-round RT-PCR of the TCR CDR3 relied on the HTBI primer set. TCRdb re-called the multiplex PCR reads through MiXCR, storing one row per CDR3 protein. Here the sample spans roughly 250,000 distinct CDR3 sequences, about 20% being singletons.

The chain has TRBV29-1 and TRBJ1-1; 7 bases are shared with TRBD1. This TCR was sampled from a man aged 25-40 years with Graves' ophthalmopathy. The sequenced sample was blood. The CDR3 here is CSGGQSGIEAFF. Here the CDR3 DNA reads TGCAGTGGGGGACAGTCGGGCATTGAAGCTTTCTTT.